This T cell receptor beta chain was sequenced for a study of cytomegalovirus exposure and HLA in healthy donors. Study in general: HLA-typed donors were the source of approximately 86 million unique TCRs held in an early data release.

Germline V gene data show CDR1 as SEHNR and CDR2 as FQNEAQ (reference sequence). The CDR3 extends over 15 amino acids. Trimming removed 5 bases from V and 8 bases from J; junction bases left unmatched: 8. In the PCR, 60 Vbeta and 13 Jbeta primers were used. Repertoires were generated with immunoSEQ multiplex PCR, while TCRdb's copy carries only in-frame clones and drops some. Counted here are about 170,000 clones, approximately 78% occurring once; the ten biggest clones make up 1.5% to 2%. Regarding this clone: Its antigen is undetermined.

Study-wide points: TRBV6-2, TRBV6-3 and some other V segments were excluded as indistinguishable. The classifier reportedly diagnosed cytomegalovirus status with high specificity and sensitivity.

This chain links TRBV7-9 with TRBJ2-1; TRBD2 matches 11 bases. The sample was PBMCs. The TCR originated in a woman aged 18-35 years in good health and CMV-seronegative. The CDR3 DNA is TGTGCCAGCAGCCTCACTAGCGGGAGCCGGTATGAGCAGTTCTTC. It codes for CASSLTSGSRYEQFF.